A single T cell receptor beta chain is shown here with its context. The data belong to a study of blood T cells in healthy people across ages. Then a second PCR, running roughly 6 to 11 cycles, was carried out with a sample-barcoded 5' primer and a J-beta primer mix. TCRdb itself ran the 5' RACE reads through MiXCR, one entry per CDR3 protein. Of about a million distinct CDR3 sequences in the sample, more than 30% were seen once. Aged about 6 to 90, donors were systemically healthy Caucasians from Russia. This receptor was identified in a man aged 18 to 29 in good health. Source material: blood.

In DNA form, the CDR3 reads TGTGCCAGCAGTGGGTGGACAGGTACGACTGAAGCTTTCTTT. Its translation: CASSGWTGTTEAFF. The chain has TRBV12-3 or TRBV12-4 and TRBJ1-1; 7 bases fit TRBD1. The CDR3 runs to 14 residues. After removal of 5 bases from V and 5 bases from J, the junction contained 8 bases not matched to a gene.